A single sample is the source of the 27 T cell receptor beta chains below, sequenced in a study of cytomegalovirus exposure and HLA in healthy donors (dated by TCRdb to about 2017). Library generation was performed with the immunoSEQ multiplex PCR assay. TCRdb re-hosts the immuneACCESS table, in-frame sequences only. Its copies lack some clones; in the studies checked, an unresolved V gene accounts for under half of them, and the cause for the rest is not known. Here the sample has 90,000 or so clones; roughly 85% occur a single time. Jointly, the top ten make up approximately 22% of the sample. Sequenced material: PBMCs. These receptors all come from a man between 18 and 35 years old in good health and CMV-seropositive.

CDR3 nucleotides: TGCGCCAGCAGCCGAATTTTCCGGGACAGGGAGCCGGTCTATGGCTACACCTTC. Translation gives CASSRIFRDREPVYGYTF. The chain has TRBV4-1 and TRBJ1-2, with 9 nucleotides matching TRBD1. Trimming removed 4 bases from V and 4 bases from J; junction bases left unmatched: 16. The CDR3 totals 18 residues. Germline loops: CDR1 MGHRA, CDR2 YSYEKL.

The chain recombines TRBV25-1 with TRBJ2-1; 8 bases match TRBD2. This CDR3 region has 11 residues. J was trimmed by 10 bases and V by 6 bases; bases with no gene match: 2. The V gene's germline CDR1 is MGHDK and CDR2 SYGVNS. The CDR3 nucleotides are TGTGCCAGCAGCGGCGGGGGGGAGCAGTTCTTC. The encoded protein is CASSGGGEQFF.

This chain uses TRBV30 with TRBJ2-2; 10 nucleotides match TRBD1. Trimming at V came to 4 bases and at J to 6 bases, leaving 5 bases not matched to a gene. Per the germline V gene, CDR1 is GTSNPN and CDR2 is SVGIG (reference sequence). The CDR3 has 14 residues. CDR3 bases: TGTGCCTGGACGACAGGGGGCGACTCCGGGGAGCTGTTTTTT. Amino acids: CAWTTGGDSGELFF.

V usage is TRBV29-1 and J usage is TRBJ1-1; D may be TRBD1 (6 bases). The CDR3 spans 11 residues. V dropped 7 bases and J dropped 7 bases, with 13 bases sitting between them. The germline V gene encodes CDR1 SQVTM and CDR2 ANQGSEA. The CDR3 reads CSADSDFEAFF. In DNA form, the CDR3 reads TGCAGCGCGGACAGCGACTTTGAAGCTTTCTTT.

The chain joins TRBV5-4 to TRBJ2-1; TRBD2 matches at 15 bases. Per germline, CDR1 SGHNT and CDR2 YYREEE (reference sequence). With V trimmed by 3 bases and J by 9 bases, 4 bases remained unmatched. The CDR3 runs to 15 residues. This CDR3 reads CASSSGLAGGTEQFF. The CDR3 DNA sequence: TGTGCCAGCAGCTCGGGACTAGCGGGAGGCACTGAGCAGTTCTTC.

The V gene is TRBV12-5, the J gene TRBJ1-5; perhaps TRBD1 as D (6 bases). This CDR3 has 13 amino acids. The germline V and J ends were trimmed by 6 bases and 2 bases, with 8 bases remaining between them. Germline CDR1 is LGHNT and CDR2 is FRNRAP. CDR3 sequence reads: CASGTGGNQPQHF. The CDR3 DNA reads as TGTGCTAGTGGGACAGGAGGCAATCAGCCCCAGCATTTT.

The rearrangement joins TRBV4-1 to TRBJ2-5; tentatively, D is TRBD1 (6 bases). Germline CDR1 reads MGHRA; CDR2 reads YSYEKL. There are 15 residues in the CDR3. V lost 0 bases and J 7 bases, leaving 15 bases between the germline ends. CDR3 sequence reads: CASSQEGGKVGTQYF. CDR3 coding DNA: TGCGCCAGCAGCCAAGAAGGGGGAAAGGTGGGGACCCAGTACTTC.

Written as DNA, the CDR3 is TGTGCCAGCAGCCACCCACAGGGCGAAAACATTCAGTACTTC. The encoded protein is CASSHPQGENIQYF. The V call is TRBV14, the J call TRBJ2-4; a weak D match, TRBD1 (6 bases). CDR1 and CDR2 (germline): SGHDN, FVKESK. The CDR3 runs to 14 residues. V gave up 3 bases and J gave up 5 bases, with 11 bases separating them.

CDR3 sequence reads: CASSKARQGCEKLFF. In nucleotides, the CDR3 is TGTGCCAGCAGCAAAGCGAGACAGGGATGTGAAAAACTGTTTTTT. The J gene is TRBJ1-4, the V gene TRBV21-1; the tabulated D call, TRBD1, remains unverified against the DNA. TRBV21-1 is a listed pseudogene. The CDR3 sequence is 15 residues long.

V gene TRBV11-2 combines with J gene TRBJ2-1; tentatively, D is TRBD2 (7 bases). The V gene lost 7 bases and the J gene lost 8 bases, with 15 bases spanning the gap. Per the germline V gene, CDR1 is SGHAT and CDR2 is FQNNGV. The length of the CDR3 is 13 residues. The CDR3 DNA reads TGTGCCAGCACTGAGGGGGGGTCCCATGAGCAGTTCTTC. It yields the protein CASTEGGSHEQFF.

V usage is TRBV6-6 and J usage is TRBJ2-5, with D uncertain. The CDR3 totals 13 residues. Trimming cost V 4 bases and J 2 bases, with 8 bases left between them. The germline V gene has CDR1 MNHNY and CDR2 SVGAGI (reference sequence). CDR3 region: CASSFTQQETQYF. The CDR3 bases are TGTGCCAGCAGTTTCACGCAGCAAGAGACCCAGTACTTC.

This sequence joins TRBV2 and TRBJ2-2; D unresolved. Between the trimmed V and J ends, which lost 8 bases and 0 bases, there was a span of 7 bases. The CDR3 runs to 13 residues. CDR1 and CDR2 from the germline V gene are SNHLY and FYNNEI. In DNA, the CDR3 is TGTGCCAGCGGCGGCCCGAACACCGGGGAGCTGTTTTTT. It encodes CASGGPNTGELFF.

The chain couples TRBV11-3 to TRBJ1-3; perhaps TRBD1 as D (6 bases). There are 15 residues in the CDR3. V was pared by 5 bases and J by 3 bases, with 14 bases between. The germline V gene has CDR1 SGHNT and CDR2 YENEEA. CDR3 sequence reads: CASSPLGADGNTIYF. In DNA form, the CDR3 reads TGTGCCAGCAGCCCCTTGGGGGCAGATGGAAACACCATATATTTT. The variable domain in full, completed from reference TRBV11-3 and TRBJ1-3, reads EAGVVQSPRYKIIEKKQPVAFWCNPISGHNTLYWYLQNLGQGPELLIRYENEEAVDDSQLPKDRFSAERLKGVDSTLKIQPAELGDSAVYLCASSPLGADGNTIYFGEGSWLTVV.

V is TRBV10-2 and J is TRBJ2-7; D possibly corresponds to TRBD1 (6 bases). CDR1 and CDR2 from the germline V gene are WSHSY and SAAADI. The CDR3 length is 18 residues. With 2 bases removed from V and 4 bases from J, the gap between germline ends came to 24 bases. CDR3 bases: TGCGCCAGCAGTGAGATGGGGGCGTGGATCCGGGATGGGTACGAGCAGTACTTC. This encodes CASSEMGAWIRDGYEQYF.

The V and J genes are TRBV30 and TRBJ1-5; D remains ambiguous. Germline assignment: CDR1 GTSNPN and CDR2 SVGIG (reference sequence). The ends were cut back, 6 bases at V and 4 bases at J, with 7 bases in the middle. This CDR3 is 11 amino acids long. Here the CDR3 reads CACGENQPQHF. The CDR3 DNA reads as TGTGCCTGCGGGGAAAATCAGCCCCAGCATTTT.

V usage is TRBV9 and J usage is TRBJ2-2, with a tentative D call TRBD2 (5 bases). Trimming removed 4 bases at V and 4 bases at J, with 11 bases between. This CDR3 has 14 amino acids. Germline loops: CDR1 SGDLS, CDR2 YYNGEE. CDR3 DNA sequence: TGTGCCAGCAGCCCTAGGAGCGGCACCGGGGAGCTGTTTTTT. The encoded protein is CASSPRSGTGELFF.

CDR3 sequence: CASTSIGQGSGELFF. CDR3 nucleotides: TGTGCCAGTACTTCTATCGGACAGGGGTCCGGGGAGCTGTTTTTT. V is TRBV19 and J is TRBJ2-2, with 9 bases matching TRBD1. The CDR3 extends over 15 amino acids. Trimming at V came to 7 bases and at J to 6 bases, leaving 9 bases not matched to a gene. The germline V gene encodes CDR1 LNHDA and CDR2 SQIVND (reference sequence).

V is TRBV4-1 and J is TRBJ2-1, with TRBD2 matching over 8 bases. V trimming: 1 base; J trimming: 8 bases; junction bases outside the gene matches: 4. CDR1 is MGHRA and CDR2 is YSYEKL in the germline V gene. The CDR3 is made up of 14 amino acids. The CDR3 coding sequence is TGCGCCAGCAGCCAAGTTACGACTAGCGATGAGCAGTTCTTC. This encodes CASSQVTTSDEQFF.

This chain uses TRBV14 with TRBJ2-7; D may be TRBD2 (6 bases). V lost 1 base, J lost 5 bases, and 15 bases lay in between. CDR1 and CDR2 from the germline V gene are SGHDN and FVKESK. The CDR3 contains 15 residues. CDR3 in DNA: TGTGCCAGCAGCCAAGTTGGGCTAGCGATAAACGAGCAGTACTTC. It specifies CASSQVGLAINEQYF. Looking up the rest from reference TRBV14 and TRBJ2-7 gives the full variable domain: EAGVTQFPSHSVIEKGQTVTLRCDPISGHDNLYWYRRVMGKEIKFLLHFVKESKQDESGMPNNRFLAERTGGTYSTLKVQPAELEDSGVYFCASSQVGLAINEQYFGPGTRLTVT.

V gene TRBV7-9 combines with J gene TRBJ2-6, with D tentatively TRBD1 (6 bases). Deletions cut 4 bases from V and 6 bases from J, with 25 bases between. CDR1 and CDR2 from the germline V gene are SEHNR and FQNEAQ (reference sequence). The CDR3 runs 19 residues. CDR3 protein: CASSSPYPRQDTEANVLTF. The CDR3 coding sequence is TGTGCCAGCAGCTCCCCCTACCCGAGACAGGATACCGAGGCCAACGTCCTGACTTTC.

The chain joins TRBV2 to TRBJ1-2; the D gene is possibly TRBD1 (5 bases). Trimming pared 6 bases from V and 0 bases from J, leaving 14 bases between. Germline CDR1 and CDR2: SNHLY and FYNNEI. The CDR3 has 15 residues. The CDR3 sequence: CASSPGHNTNYGYTF. In DNA, the CDR3 is TGTGCCAGCAGCCCCGGACACAACACTAACTATGGCTACACCTTC.

The genes are TRBV6-5 and TRBJ2-5; 11 nucleotides match TRBD2. There are 15 residues in the CDR3. From germline, CDR1 is MNHEY and CDR2 SVGAGI. With 1 base clipped from V and 3 bases from J, the junction kept 1 base outside the gene matches. The DNA for the CDR3 is TGTGCCAGCAGTTACTTAGCGGGAGGGAAAGAGACCCAGTACTTC. This gives the protein CASSYLAGGKETQYF.

The J gene is TRBJ1-1, the V gene TRBV27, with a tentative D call TRBD1 (6 bases). With 6 bases removed from V and 9 bases from J, the gap between germline ends came to 23 bases. This CDR3 comprises 15 residues. CDR1 is MNHEY and CDR2 is SMNVEV in the germline V gene (reference sequence). Here the CDR3 reads CASRTAGTLGWKAFF. The DNA for the CDR3 is TGTGCCAGCAGGACAGCCGGGACACTCGGATGGAAAGCTTTCTTT.

Concerning this clone itself: This same CDR3 is encoded by further DNA sequences in the sample. The chain couples TRBV5-1 to TRBJ2-5, with 11 nucleotides matching TRBD2. The CDR3 extends over 16 amino acids. The J segment lost 2 bases and the V segment lost 0 bases, leaving 3 bases of the junction unmatched. Germline V CDR1 and CDR2: SGHRS, YFSETQ. The CDR3, as DNA: TGCGCCAGCAGCTTGGGACTAGCGGGACCACAAGAGACCCAGTACTTC. Encoded protein: CASSLGLAGPQETQYF. The entire variable domain, with the rest obtained from reference TRBV5-1 and TRBJ2-5, is as follows: KAGVTQTPRYLIKTRGQQVTLSCSPISGHRSVSWYQQTPGQGLQFLFEYFSETQRNKGNFPGRFSGRQFSNSRSEMNVSTLELGDSALYLCASSLGLAGPQETQYFGPGTRLLVL.

The gene calls are TRBV19 and TRBJ1-5; D not certain. This CDR3 spans 15 amino acids. The V gene lost 1 base and the J gene lost 7 bases, with 14 bases spanning the gap. The germline CDR1 and CDR2 sequences are LNHDA and SQIVND (reference sequence). CDR3 sequence reads: CASSIGPSGNQPQHF. CDR3 in DNA: TGTGCCAGTAGTATAGGCCCCTCGGGGAACCAGCCCCAGCATTTT. Looking up the rest from reference TRBV19 and TRBJ1-5 gives the full variable domain: DGGITQSPKYLFRKEGQNVTLSCEQNLNHDAMYWYRQDPGQGLRLIYYSQIVNDFQKGDIAEGYSVSREKKESFPLTVTSAQKNPTAFYLCASSIGPSGNQPQHFGDGTRLSIL.

The V and J genes are TRBV5-4 and TRBJ1-4; 8 positions match TRBD1. J gave up 11 bases and V 4 bases, and 16 bases lay outside the gene matches. CDR3 length equals 16 residues. Germline lookup yields CDR1 SGHNT and CDR2 YYREEE (reference sequence). The CDR3, as DNA: TGTGCCAGCAGCCGTAAGAATCAGGGGGCGCGGGGCAAACTGTTTTTT. This encodes CASSRKNQGARGKLFF.

The chain joins TRBV9 to TRBJ2-3; 7 bases match TRBD1. The V gene end was trimmed by 0 bases and the J gene end by 1 base; junction bases not matched to a gene: 8. Germline V lookup: CDR1 SGDLS, CDR2 YYNGEE. The length of the CDR3 is 17 residues. CDR3 in amino acids: CASSVGGYRGGTDTQYF. In nucleotides, the CDR3 is TGTGCCAGCAGCGTAGGTGGCTACAGGGGTGGCACAGATACGCAGTATTTT. The full variable domain, rest sourced from reference TRBV9 and TRBJ2-3, is DSGVTQTPKHLITATGQRVTLRCSPRSGDLSVYWYQQSLDQGLQFLIQYYNGEERAKGNILERFSAQQFPDLHSELNLSSLELGDSALYFCASSVGGYRGGTDTQYFGPGTRLTVL.